The 8 T cell receptor beta chains below come from one sample, sequenced in a study of blood T cell repertoires in COVID-19. Measured with immunoSEQ multiplex PCR; TCRdb has only the in-frame clones, and not every one. The table lists roughly 210,000 clones, over 75% of them singletons. The sequenced sample consisted of PBMCs or T cells enriched from blood (not recorded which). The source is a man younger than 45 in a cohort exposed to, infected with or recovered from COVID-19 (not recorded which).

The chain uses TRBV19 and TRBJ1-1, with D unresolved. The CDR3 runs to 16 residues. The germline V gene encodes CDR1 LNHDA and CDR2 SQIVND (reference sequence). V lost 3 bases to trimming and J lost 0 bases, with 14 bases between them. DNA of the CDR3: TGTGCCAGTAGTATCCCCGGGAGCCCGTTGAACACTGAAGCTTTCTTT. This encodes CASSIPGSPLNTEAFF.

This rearrangement joins TRBV9 to TRBJ1-2, with a tentative D call TRBD1 (6 bases). Trimming left V 3 bases short and J 4 bases short, with 19 bases between. The CDR3 is 16 amino acids. CDR1 SGDLS and CDR2 YYNGEE come from the germline V gene. The CDR3 loop is CASSETGTPKVYGYTF. CDR3 DNA sequence: TGTGCCAGCAGCGAAACCGGGACACCAAAAGTCTATGGCTACACCTTC.

V and J are TRBV25-1 and TRBJ1-6; TRBD1 might be the D (5 bases). The CDR3 spans 14 residues. V dropped 5 bases and J dropped 10 bases, with 15 bases sitting between them. The V gene's germline CDR1 is MGHDK and CDR2 SYGVNS. This CDR3 reads CASSQQDIVSPLHF. The CDR3 DNA sequence: TGTGCCAGCAGTCAACAGGACATAGTGTCACCCCTCCACTTT.

The chain employs TRBV7-9 and TRBJ1-6; the D gene is possibly TRBD1 (6 bases). The V and J ends lost 5 bases and 9 bases respectively, with 14 bases between them. This CDR3 is 14 amino acids long. Germline V CDR1 and CDR2: SEHNR, FQNEAQ (reference sequence). Here the CDR3 reads CASSQDRSGSPLHF. The CDR3 DNA reads TGTGCCAGCAGCCAGGACAGAAGTGGTTCACCCCTCCACTTT.

The chain recombines TRBV5-1 with TRBJ1-4; 9 nucleotides line up with TRBD1. J gave up 7 bases and V 0 bases, and 4 bases lay outside the gene matches. The CDR3 spans 15 residues. From germline, CDR1 is SGHRS and CDR2 YFSETQ. DNA for the CDR3: TGCGCCAGCAGCTTGGAAACAGGGGGCCGTGAAAAACTGTTTTTT. The encoded protein is CASSLETGGREKLFF. The whole variable domain, remainder taken from reference TRBV5-1 and TRBJ1-4, is KAGVTQTPRYLIKTRGQQVTLSCSPISGHRSVSWYQQTPGQGLQFLFEYFSETQRNKGNFPGRFSGRQFSNSRSEMNVSTLELGDSALYLCASSLETGGREKLFFGSGTQLSVL.

J is TRBJ2-3 and V is TRBV28; tentatively, D is TRBD2 (5 bases). CDR1 and CDR2 from the germline V gene are MDHEN and SYDVKM. The CDR3 sequence is 14 residues long. CDR3 nucleotides: TGTGTATCAAAGCCCCCGGGAACAACAGATACGCAGTATTTT. Its protein is CVSKPPGTTDTQYF. Based on the CDR3 plus reference TRBV28 and TRBJ2-3, the full variable domain is DVKVTQSSRYLVKRTGEKVFLECVQDMDHENMFWYRQDPGLGLRLIYFSYDVKMKEKGDIPEGYSVSREKKERFSLILESASTNQTSMYLCVSKPPGTTDTQYFGPGTRLTVL.

The V call is TRBV19, the J call TRBJ2-2; 7 bases line up with TRBD1. V shed 5 bases and J 5 bases; nucleotides not matched to a gene: 11. CDR3 length equals 16 residues. The germline V gene has CDR1 LNHDA and CDR2 SQIVND (reference sequence). CDR3 in amino acids: CASSVPLTGKTGELFF. The DNA of the CDR3 is TGTGCCAGTAGTGTTCCTTTGACAGGGAAAACCGGGGAGCTGTTTTTT.

This chain uses TRBV24-1 with TRBJ2-1, with a possible D match to TRBD1 (6 bases). The ends were cut back, 3 bases at V and 3 bases at J, with 14 bases in the middle. The CDR3 covers 16 residues. Germline V CDR1 and CDR2: KGHDR, SFDVKD. The CDR3 region has the DNA TGTGCCACCAGTGATAGGCGGCAGGGGTTCTACAATGAGCAGTTCTTC. Residues: CATSDRRQGFYNEQFF.